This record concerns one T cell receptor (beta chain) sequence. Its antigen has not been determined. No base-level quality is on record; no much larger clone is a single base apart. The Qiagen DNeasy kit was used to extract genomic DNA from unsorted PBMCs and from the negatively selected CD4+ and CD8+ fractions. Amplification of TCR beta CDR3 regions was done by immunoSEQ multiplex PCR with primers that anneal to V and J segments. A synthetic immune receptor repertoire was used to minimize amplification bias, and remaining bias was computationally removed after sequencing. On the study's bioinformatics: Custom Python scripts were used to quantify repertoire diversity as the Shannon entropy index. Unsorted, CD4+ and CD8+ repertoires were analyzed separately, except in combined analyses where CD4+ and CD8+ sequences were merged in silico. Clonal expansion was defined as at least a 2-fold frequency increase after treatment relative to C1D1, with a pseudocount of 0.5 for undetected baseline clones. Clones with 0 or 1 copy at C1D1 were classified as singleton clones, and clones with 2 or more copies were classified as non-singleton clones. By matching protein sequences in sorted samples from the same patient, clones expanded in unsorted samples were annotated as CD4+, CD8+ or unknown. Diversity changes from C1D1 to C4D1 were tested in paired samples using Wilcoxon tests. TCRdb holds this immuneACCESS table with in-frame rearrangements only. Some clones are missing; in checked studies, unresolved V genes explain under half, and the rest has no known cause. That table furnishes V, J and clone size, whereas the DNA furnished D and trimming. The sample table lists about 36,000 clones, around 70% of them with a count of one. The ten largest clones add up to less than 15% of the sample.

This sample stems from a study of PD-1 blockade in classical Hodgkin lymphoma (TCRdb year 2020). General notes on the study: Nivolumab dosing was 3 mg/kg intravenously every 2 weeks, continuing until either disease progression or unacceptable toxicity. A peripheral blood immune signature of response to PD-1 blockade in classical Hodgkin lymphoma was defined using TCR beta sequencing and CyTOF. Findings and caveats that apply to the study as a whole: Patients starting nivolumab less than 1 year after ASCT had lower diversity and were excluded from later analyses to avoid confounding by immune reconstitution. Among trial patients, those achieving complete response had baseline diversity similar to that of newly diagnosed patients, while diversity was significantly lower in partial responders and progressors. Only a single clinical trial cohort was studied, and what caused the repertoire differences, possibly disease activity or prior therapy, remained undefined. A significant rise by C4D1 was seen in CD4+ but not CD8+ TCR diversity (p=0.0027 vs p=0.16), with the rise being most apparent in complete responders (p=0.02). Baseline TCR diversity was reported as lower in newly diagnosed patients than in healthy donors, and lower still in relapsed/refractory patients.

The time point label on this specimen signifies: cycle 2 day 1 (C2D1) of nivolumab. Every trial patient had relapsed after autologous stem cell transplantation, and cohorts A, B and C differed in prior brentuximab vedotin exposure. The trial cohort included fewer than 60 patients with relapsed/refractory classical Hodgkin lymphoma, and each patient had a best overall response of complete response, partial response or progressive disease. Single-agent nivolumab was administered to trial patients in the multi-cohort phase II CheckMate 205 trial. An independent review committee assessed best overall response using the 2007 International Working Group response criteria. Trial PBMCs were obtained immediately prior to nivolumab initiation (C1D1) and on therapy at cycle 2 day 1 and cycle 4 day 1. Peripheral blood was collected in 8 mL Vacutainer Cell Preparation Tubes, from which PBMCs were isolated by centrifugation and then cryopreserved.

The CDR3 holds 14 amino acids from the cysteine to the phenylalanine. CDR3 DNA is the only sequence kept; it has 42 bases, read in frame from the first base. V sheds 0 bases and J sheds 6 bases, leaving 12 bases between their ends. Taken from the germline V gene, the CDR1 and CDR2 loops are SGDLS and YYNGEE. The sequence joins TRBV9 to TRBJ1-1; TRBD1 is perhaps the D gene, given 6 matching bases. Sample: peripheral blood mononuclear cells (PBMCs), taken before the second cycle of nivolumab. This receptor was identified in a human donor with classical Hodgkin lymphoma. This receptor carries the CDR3 CASSVGQAYSEAFF. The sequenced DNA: TGTGCCAGCAGCGTAGGACAGGCGTACTCTGAAGCTTTCTTT.